These 29 T cell receptor beta chains came from one sample sequenced in a study of blood T cell repertoires in COVID-19. Method: immunoSEQ multiplex PCR; TCRdb's copy keeps in-frame clones and lacks some. The sample has 20,000 to 30,000 clones, more than 90% seen once; the top ten hold about 7.5%. Source material: peripheral blood. The receptors were gathered from a human donor in a cohort sampled during active COVID-19.

This rearrangement joins TRBV12-5 to TRBJ2-1; 14 nucleotides agree with TRBD2. Per germline, CDR1 LGHNT and CDR2 FRNRAP. This CDR3 has 14 residues. Trimming at V came to 6 bases and at J to 8 bases, leaving 3 bases not matched to a gene. The CDR3 loop reads CASGGLAGGHEQFF. The CDR3 DNA is TGTGCTAGTGGAGGACTAGCGGGAGGACATGAGCAGTTCTTC.

This chain's CDR3 is CASSQHRVEKLFF. CDR3 coding DNA: TGCGCCAGCAGCCAACACAGGGTCGAAAAACTGTTTTTT. The J gene is TRBJ1-4, the V gene TRBV4-3; perhaps TRBD1 as D (6 bases). The CDR3 runs 13 residues. Germline V gene sequence: CDR1 LGHNA, CDR2 YSLEER. The V end lost 2 bases, the J end lost 8 bases, and 9 bases lay between the germline ends.

V usage is TRBV10-2 and J usage is TRBJ1-6; D is unresolved. Deletions cut 2 bases from V and 9 bases from J, with 8 bases between. The CDR3 sequence is 13 residues long. CDR1 and CDR2 (germline): WSHSY, SAAADI. CDR3 region: CASSEEVASPLHF. CDR3 sequence (DNA): TGCGCCAGCAGTGAGGAGGTTGCTTCACCCCTCCACTTT.

V and J are TRBV7-8 and TRBJ1-4, with 8 bases lining up with TRBD1. The germline gives CDR1 SGHVS, CDR2 FQNEAQ. The junction had 7 bases not matched to a gene; V was cut back by 5 bases and J by 5 bases. The CDR3 runs to 15 residues. The CDR3 sequence is CASSPRQGINEKLFF. The CDR3 nucleotides read TGTGCCAGCAGCCCACGACAGGGGATAAATGAAAAACTGTTTTTT. The whole variable domain, remainder taken from reference TRBV7-8 and TRBJ1-4, is GAGVSQSPRYKVAKRGQDVALRCDPISGHVSLFWYQQALGQGPEFLTYFQNEAQLDKSGLPSDRFFAERPEGSVSTLKIQRTQQEDSAVYLCASSPRQGINEKLFFGSGTQLSVL.

CDR3 region: CASSPRDRPNSPLHF. The DNA for the CDR3 is TGTGCCAGCAGTCCGCGGGACAGGCCAAATTCACCCCTCCACTTT. The chain recombines TRBV28 with TRBJ1-6; 8 nucleotides agree with TRBD1. V lost 5 bases and J lost 7; bases outside the gene matches: 7. The CDR3 is made up of 15 amino acids. Germline CDR1 reads MDHEN; CDR2 reads SYDVKM.

V and J are TRBV29-1 and TRBJ1-1, with 9 bases lining up with TRBD1. The V gene end was trimmed by 7 bases and the J gene end by 1 base; junction bases not matched to a gene: 4. The germline CDR1 and CDR2 sequences are SQVTM and ANQGSEA. This CDR3 comprises 13 residues. CDR3 amino acids: CSARDRENTEAFF. For the CDR3, the DNA is TGCAGCGCAAGGGACAGGGAGAACACTGAAGCTTTCTTT.

The chain combines TRBV10-1 with TRBJ2-7; TRBD2 matches 9 bases. The CDR3 runs to 17 residues. Per the germline V gene, CDR1 is WNHNN and CDR2 is SYGVQD (reference sequence). Germline trimming cut 3 bases from V and 4 bases from J; bases unmatched to any gene: 13. This chain's CDR3 is CASSDRSGVAGVYEQYF. Here the CDR3 DNA reads TGCGCCAGCAGTGACCGCAGTGGGGTAGCGGGGGTTTACGAGCAGTACTTC.

V usage is TRBV19 and J usage is TRBJ1-5, with D maybe TRBD1 (6 bases). Trimming took off 0 bases at V and 3 bases at J, with 12 bases between the two ends. CDR3 length equals 16 residues. CDR1 and CDR2 from the germline V gene are LNHDA and SQIVND (reference sequence). CDR3 in amino acids: CASSIEGHRANQPQHF. Written as DNA, the CDR3 is TGTGCCAGTAGTATAGAAGGACACAGGGCCAATCAGCCCCAGCATTTT.

The rearrangement links TRBV5-1 to TRBJ2-1; the match to TRBD1 covers 8 bases. The CDR3 loop spans 13 amino acids. Trimming removed 8 bases from V and 5 bases from J; junction bases left unmatched: 6. The V gene's germline CDR1 is SGHRS and CDR2 YFSETQ. The CDR3 DNA reads TGCGCCAGTAACAGGGGGATCAACAATGAGCAGTTCTTC. The encoded protein is CASNRGINNEQFF.

The V call is TRBV4-3, the J call TRBJ1-3; unclear D gene. Germline V lookup: CDR1 LGHNA, CDR2 YSLEER. The CDR3 runs 17 residues. V shed 0 bases and J shed 0 bases, with 12 bases lying between them. DNA for the CDR3: TGCGCCAGCAGCCAAGAAGCGGGTTTCCCCTCTGGAAACACCATATATTTT. Translated: CASSQEAGFPSGNTIYF.

This chain uses TRBV3-1 (or the pseudogene TRBV3-2) with TRBJ1-3; TRBD1 is a possible D gene (5 bases). The CDR3 is 15 amino acids. Germline values: CDR1 LGHDT, CDR2 YNNKEL (reference sequence). The V end was cut by 6 bases, the J end by 3 bases, with 15 bases between. The CDR3 spells CASRPTGIFGNTIYF. In nucleotides, the CDR3 is TGTGCCAGCAGACCCACAGGCATTTTTGGAAACACCATATATTTT.

The chain couples TRBV6-1 to TRBJ1-5, with D possibly matching TRBD1 (6 bases). The CDR3 has 18 residues. Trimming stripped 2 bases from V and 0 bases from J, with 17 bases between. Germline V gives CDR1 MNHNS, CDR2 SASEGT. The CDR3 nucleotides are TGTGCCAGCAGTGAAATTGGGGACATACCCTTTAGCAATCAGCCCCAGCATTTT. This gives the protein CASSEIGDIPFSNQPQHF.

CDR3 sequence (DNA): TGTGCCAGCAGTTTGGGGCCACAGATTGAAAAACTGTTTTTT. Translated: CASSLGPQIEKLFF. The rearrangement uses TRBV28 and TRBJ1-4; D may be TRBD1 (5 bases). This CDR3 is built from 14 residues. V lost 3 bases to trimming and J lost 7 bases, with 12 bases between them. Germline V CDR1 and CDR2: MDHEN, SYDVKM.

This chain joins TRBV24-1 and TRBJ2-3; D might be TRBD2 (6 bases). Germline V lookup: CDR1 KGHDR, CDR2 SFDVKD. The V end lost 3 bases, the J end lost 3 bases, and 15 bases lay between the germline ends. The CDR3 covers 16 residues. DNA for the CDR3: TGTGCCACCAGTGATACGGACTGGCGGGGTACAGATACGCAGTATTTT. Amino acid sequence: CATSDTDWRGTDTQYF.

The V call is TRBV28, the J call TRBJ1-2; 8 nucleotides agree with TRBD1. Germline V lookup: CDR1 MDHEN, CDR2 SYDVKM. V was clipped by 2 bases and J by 8 bases; unmatched bases: 28. The CDR3 totals 21 residues. The CDR3 region is CASSLNQFPTWDRKGRRGYTF. CDR3 bases: TGTGCCAGCAGTTTAAATCAGTTTCCAACCTGGGACAGGAAGGGACGTCGGGGCTACACCTTC.

The chain is built from TRBV2 and TRBJ1-5, with D tentatively TRBD1 (6 bases). Germline V lookup: CDR1 SNHLY, CDR2 FYNNEI. The CDR3 is 16 residues long. V was trimmed by 7 bases and J by 2 bases, leaving 18 bases between them. The CDR3 DNA is TGTGCCAGCACCCCGGGGGGGGCCAGGGGCAATCAGCCCCAGCATTTT. Translated: CASTPGGARGNQPQHF.

V gene TRBV11-3 combines with J gene TRBJ1-1; D remains unclear. The CDR3 spans 12 residues. Per germline, CDR1 SGHNT and CDR2 YENEEA. Trimming removed 3 bases at V and 5 bases at J, with 7 bases between. The CDR3 DNA reads TGTGCCAGCAGCTTGTCCGGGACTGAAGCTTTCTTT. It translates to CASSLSGTEAFF.

DNA for the CDR3: TGTGCCAGCAGCGCACAGACAGATCTTAATTCACCCCTCCACTTT. The encoded protein is CASSAQTDLNSPLHF. V and J are TRBV9 and TRBJ1-6, with D perhaps TRBD1 (5 bases). The ends were cut back, 3 bases at V and 6 bases at J, with 13 bases in the middle. Germline CDR1 reads SGDLS; CDR2 reads YYNGEE. The CDR3 sequence is 15 residues long.

The chain has TRBV9 and TRBJ2-3; 15 bases line up with TRBD2. The CDR3 runs 17 residues. The germline gives CDR1 SGDLS, CDR2 YYNGEE. V dropped 0 bases and J dropped 4; count of bases not matched to a gene: 3. The CDR3 spells CASSVGTSGGASDTQYF. The CDR3 DNA reads as TGTGCCAGCAGCGTAGGGACTAGCGGGGGGGCATCAGATACGCAGTATTTT.

The V and J genes are TRBV19 and TRBJ2-3; D is undetermined. Trimming took off 3 bases at V and 4 bases at J, with 5 bases between the two ends. This CDR3 spans 12 amino acids. CDR1 is LNHDA and CDR2 is SQIVND in the germline V gene (reference sequence). CDR3 nucleotide sequence: TGTGCCAGTAGTATTCAGGCAGATACGCAGTATTTT. Translated, it gives CASSIQADTQYF.

The chain uses TRBV28 and TRBJ1-2; 8 positions match TRBD1. Germline V gene lookup returns CDR1 MDHEN and CDR2 SYDVKM. The CDR3 covers 16 residues. Trimming removed 5 bases from V and 3 bases from J; junction bases left unmatched: 11. The CDR3 loop is CASSHGQGGAYYGYTF. For the CDR3, the DNA is TGTGCCAGCAGTCACGGACAGGGAGGGGCGTACTATGGCTACACCTTC.

This rearrangement joins TRBV2 to TRBJ2-1, with 10 bases lining up with TRBD1. Germline values: CDR1 SNHLY, CDR2 FYNNEI. This CDR3 has 16 amino acids. J lost 4 bases, V lost 7 bases, and 10 bases had no gene match. The DNA of the CDR3 is TGTGCCAGCACCTCTCCCGGGACAGGGGTGTACAATGAGCAGTTCTTC. This gives the protein CASTSPGTGVYNEQFF.

This sequence joins TRBV5-1 and TRBJ1-1, with D possibly being TRBD1 (5 bases). V gave up 2 bases and J gave up 3 bases, with 17 bases separating them. The CDR3 runs 16 residues. Per germline, CDR1 SGHRS and CDR2 YFSETQ. CDR3 DNA: TGCGCCAGCAGCTTAATCCAGGGTAGGATGGACACTGAAGCTTTCTTT. Protein sequence: CASSLIQGRMDTEAFF.

The chain uses TRBV19 and TRBJ1-5, with D perhaps matching TRBD1 (6 bases). Trimming removed 6 bases from V and 0 bases from J, with 21 bases in between. This CDR3 contains 18 residues. From germline, CDR1 is LNHDA and CDR2 SQIVND (reference sequence). The CDR3 loop is CASSSNIGQFYSNQPQHF. CDR3 in DNA: TGTGCCAGTAGCTCGAATATCGGACAGTTCTATAGCAATCAGCCCCAGCATTTT.

The CDR3 coding sequence is TGCGCCAGCAGCCAAGTCGGGACAGGGAAGCGTGGCTACACCTTC. This sequence encodes CASSQVGTGKRGYTF. The gene calls are TRBV4-1 and TRBJ1-2; 9 bases agree with TRBD1. CDR3 length equals 15 residues. Germline values: CDR1 MGHRA, CDR2 YSYEKL. The V gene end was trimmed by 1 base and the J gene end by 7 bases; junction bases not matched to a gene: 7.

This chain uses TRBV11-2 with TRBJ2-2; TRBD2 might be the D (5 bases). CDR3 size: 15 residues. The V gene's germline CDR1 is SGHAT and CDR2 FQNNGV. Trimming stripped 6 bases from V and 1 base from J, with 12 bases between. CDR3 sequence: CASRTTGGNTGELFF. The CDR3 DNA sequence: TGTGCCAGCAGGACTACTGGCGGGAACACCGGGGAGCTGTTTTTT. Full variable domain (missing parts from reference TRBV11-2 and TRBJ2-2): EAGVAQSPRYKIIEKRQSVAFWCNPISGHATLYWYQQILGQGPKLLIQFQNNGVVDDSQLPKDRFSAERLKGVDSTLKIQPAKLEDSAVYLCASRTTGGNTGELFFGEGSRLTVL.

The V gene is TRBV5-1, the J gene TRBJ1-4; 8 bases are shared with TRBD1. The CDR3 consists of 15 residues. Looked up from germline, CDR1 is SGHRS and CDR2 is YFSETQ. Losses at the gene ends were 3 bases for V and 3 bases for J; bases not matched to a gene: 4. The CDR3 protein is CASSSGQGANEKLFF. The CDR3 bases are TGCGCCAGCAGCTCCGGACAGGGAGCTAATGAAAAACTGTTTTTT.

The CDR3 sequence is CASSVMDGQSEQYF. DNA for the CDR3: TGTGCCAGCAGCGTGATGGATGGACAGAGCGAGCAGTACTTC. This chain joins TRBV9 and TRBJ2-7, with a possible D match to TRBD1 (6 bases). The CDR3 has 14 residues. Trimming removed 2 bases from V and 6 bases from J, with 15 bases in between. CDR1 is SGDLS, CDR2 YYNGEE, per germline.

The CDR3 DNA is TGCGCCAGCAGCTTGGCAGGGGTAAAAGAGACCCAGTACTTC. Its protein product is CASSLAGVKETQYF. This chain connects TRBV5-1 to TRBJ2-5; perhaps TRBD1 as D (6 bases). Germline V gene sequence: CDR1 SGHRS, CDR2 YFSETQ. The CDR3 is 14 residues long. Trimming left V 0 bases short and J 3 bases short, with 9 bases between.